A single sample is the source of the 22 T cell receptor beta chains below, sequenced in a study of shared clonotypes between healthy human individuals. Clones were sequenced by immunoSEQ multiplex PCR, and TCRdb holds only the in-frame ones, with some missing. The sample yields some 900,000 clones, approximately 80% seen once. Sequences were obtained from memory CD4+ T cells sorted from blood. Subset here: CD45RA-negative fraction. Receptors were obtained from a man younger than 30 in good health.

The V call is TRBV5-6, the J call TRBJ2-5; the D is unclear. V was pared by 5 bases and J by 4 bases, with 15 bases between. CDR1 and CDR2 from the germline V gene are SGHDT and YYEEEE. This CDR3 is 14 amino acids long. DNA for the CDR3: TGTGCCAGCAGAGCCCCCGGAAATCTAGAGACCCAGTACTTC. Amino acid sequence: CASRAPGNLETQYF.

This chain connects TRBV30 to TRBJ1-6; weak D call: TRBD1 (6 bases). This CDR3 is 9 amino acids long. V shed 8 bases and J shed 11 bases, with 7 bases lying between them. Per germline, CDR1 GTSNPN and CDR2 SVGIG (reference sequence). This CDR3 reads CAGGPPLHF. In DNA, the CDR3 is TGTGCCGGGGGGCCACCCCTCCACTTT.

This clone was recorded a few times. The chain uses TRBV4-3 and TRBJ2-3; D might be TRBD1 or TRBD2, each matching 7 bases. The germline gives CDR1 LGHNA, CDR2 YSLEER. The CDR3 length is 15 residues. V lost 4 bases and J 2 bases, leaving 13 bases between the germline ends. CDR3 sequence (DNA): TGCGCCAGCAGCCCAGCGGGACAGATCACAGATACGCAGTATTTT. Translating it yields CASSPAGQITDTQYF.

This clone was seen only a few times. The gene calls are TRBV6-5 and TRBJ2-7, with D possibly being TRBD1 (5 bases). CDR3 length equals 14 residues. CDR1 and CDR2 (germline): MNHEY, SVGAGI. Trimming took off 2 bases at V and 5 bases at J, with 13 bases between the two ends. CDR3 amino acids: CASSYTRERHEQYF. In DNA, the CDR3 is TGTGCCAGCAGTTACACCAGGGAACGGCACGAGCAGTACTTC.

As concerns this clone: A single base is all that separates this from a far larger clone, so a read error is likely. This chain links TRBV7-9 with TRBJ1-2; D not certain. The germline CDR1 and CDR2 sequences are SEHNR and FQNEAQ (reference sequence). V dropped 4 bases and J dropped 4 bases, with 7 bases sitting between them. The CDR3 contains 12 residues. The CDR3 region is CASSSETYGYTF. As DNA, the CDR3 is TGTGCCAGCAGCTCAGAGACCTATGGCTACACCTTC.

The rearrangement joins TRBV11-2 to TRBJ2-2; D is ambiguous. Trimming took 5 bases from V and 4 from J, leaving 17 bases between them. The CDR3 is 16 residues long. Germline V gene lookup returns CDR1 SGHAT and CDR2 FQNNGV. The CDR3 nucleotides are TGTGCCAGCAGCCAGGTCCGCGCCCGTGGCACCGGGGAGCTGTTTTTT. This codes for CASSQVRARGTGELFF.

CDR3: CAWRAGKTDTQYF. CDR3 nucleotide sequence: TGTGCCTGGAGAGCAGGGAAGACAGATACGCAGTATTTT. The V and J genes are TRBV30 and TRBJ2-3; tentatively, D is TRBD1 (5 bases). Germline CDR1 and CDR2: GTSNPN and SVGIG (reference sequence). The CDR3 runs to 13 residues. V lost 3 bases and J 3 bases, leaving 10 bases between the germline ends.

This clone was observed a single time. CDR3 protein: CASSVSLNQPQHF. CDR3 DNA: TGTGCCAGCAGCGTATCACTTAATCAGCCCCAGCATTTT. The chain couples TRBV7-2 to TRBJ1-5; no clear D gene. Deletions cut 5 bases from V and 4 bases from J, with 9 bases between. The CDR3 spans 13 residues. Germline-derived CDR1 and CDR2 are SGHTA and FQGNSA.

V usage is TRBV5-1 and J usage is TRBJ1-2; D not resolved. In germline, CDR1 is SGHRS, CDR2 YFSETQ. The CDR3 loop spans 17 amino acids. Trimming left V 4 bases short and J 1 base short, with 20 bases between. The CDR3 sequence is CASSPNPFEGGNYGYTF. The CDR3 DNA is TGCGCCAGCAGCCCCAACCCCTTTGAGGGCGGTAACTATGGCTACACCTTC.

The rearrangement uses TRBV30 and TRBJ1-4; D is ambiguous. CDR3 length equals 13 residues. Germline V gives CDR1 GTSNPN, CDR2 SVGIG (reference sequence). The V gene lost 4 bases and the J gene lost 3 bases, with 9 bases spanning the gap. The CDR3 protein is CAWIGRANEKLFF. The CDR3 DNA reads as TGTGCCTGGATTGGACGAGCTAATGAAAAACTGTTTTTT.

The genes are TRBV5-4 and TRBJ2-1, with 7 bases fitting TRBD2. CDR1 and CDR2 from the germline V gene are SGHNT and YYREEE (reference sequence). Trimming cost V 2 bases and J 6 bases; bases outside gene matches: 11. CDR3 length equals 16 residues. Here the CDR3 DNA reads TGTGCCAGCAGCTTAGTGGGAGGGTACGGATTCAATGAGCAGTTCTTC. Translation gives CASSLVGGYGFNEQFF. Supplemented by reference TRBV5-4 and TRBJ2-1, the full variable domain reads ETGVTQSPTHLIKTRGQQVTLRCSSQSGHNTVSWYQQALGQGPQFIFQYYREEENGRGNFPPRFSGLQFPNYSSELNVNALELDDSALYLCASSLVGGYGFNEQFFGPGTRLTVL.

The chain has TRBV28 and TRBJ2-5, with D uncertain. V gave up 3 bases and J gave up 4 bases, with 9 bases separating them. The length of the CDR3 is 13 residues. From germline, CDR1 is MDHEN and CDR2 SYDVKM. CDR3 sequence (DNA): TGTGCCAGCAGTTTGGGTGGTCCAGAGACCCAGTACTTC. Residues: CASSLGGPETQYF.

This chain uses TRBV11-3 with TRBJ2-1; 8 bases align to TRBD2. This CDR3 is built from 17 residues. The trim removed 1 base at V and 0 bases at J, leaving 5 bases unmatched. CDR1 SGHNT and CDR2 YENEEA come from the germline V gene. CDR3 nucleotide sequence: TGTGCCAGCAGCTTAGTCGGGGGGGCTTCCTCCTACAATGAGCAGTTCTTC. This codes for CASSLVGGASSYNEQFF.

This clone was observed a few times. The limits of the CDR3 on the DNA are not certain, so only TCRdb's listed CDR3 is given. The chain's CDR3 is CASSFGQGNTGELFF. The chain recombines TRBV12-1 with TRBJ2-2; no DNA check was done on the table's D call, TRBD1. TRBV12-1 is deemed a pseudogene. Ends included, the CDR3 has 15 residues.

This clone was seen more than once but under ten times. The gene calls are TRBV2 and TRBJ1-1; TRBD1 matches at 8 bases. V was pared by 7 bases and J by 2 bases, with 3 bases of the junction left unmatched. The CDR3 length is 13 residues. Germline assignment: CDR1 SNHLY and CDR2 FYNNEI. The CDR3 DNA sequence: TGTGCCAGCACTGACAGGGGAAACACTGAAGCTTTCTTT. Its protein product is CASTDRGNTEAFF.

The chain carries TRBV11-2 and TRBJ2-3, with TRBD1 matching over 9 bases. This CDR3 is 15 amino acids long. Germline CDR1 reads SGHAT; CDR2 reads FQNNGV. The ends lost 6 bases at V and 4 bases at J; junction bases unmatched: 8. CDR3 in amino acids: CASRHPGQGPDTQYF. The DNA for the CDR3 is TGTGCCAGCAGGCACCCTGGACAGGGGCCAGATACGCAGTATTTT.

This clone was found once. The chain recombines TRBV27 with TRBJ2-5; D gene ambiguous. The CDR3 totals 17 residues. Germline CDR1 and CDR2: MNHEY and SMNVEV (reference sequence). V lost 0 bases, J lost 2 bases, and 16 bases lay in between. CDR3 sequence (DNA): TGTGCCAGCAGTTTATCGGGAAATAGGTCCCCTCAAGAGACCCAGTACTTC. Translating it yields CASSLSGNRSPQETQYF.

The chain is built from TRBV6-5 and TRBJ1-6; 8 bases fit TRBD1. The V gene's germline CDR1 is MNHEY and CDR2 SVGAGI. Trimming cost V 8 bases and J 10 bases; bases outside gene matches: 4. This CDR3 has 12 residues. The CDR3 sequence: CASGSGGSPLHF. Written as DNA, the CDR3 is TGTGCCAGCGGTTCAGGGGGCTCACCCCTCCACTTT.

Concerning this clone: Other DNA sequences in this specimen translate into the identical CDR3. The chain joins TRBV19 to TRBJ2-7; maybe TRBD1 (6 bases). The CDR3 has 13 residues. V lost 5 bases to trimming and J lost 1 base, with 9 bases between them. Germline values: CDR1 LNHDA, CDR2 SQIVND (reference sequence). The CDR3 sequence: CASSLQGSYEQYF. The CDR3 DNA is TGTGCCAGTAGTCTACAGGGTTCCTACGAGCAGTACTTC.

This clone was observed many times. The V gene is TRBV9, the J gene TRBJ2-5; 11 bases are shared with TRBD2. The CDR3 length is 15 residues. CDR1 SGDLS and CDR2 YYNGEE come from the germline V gene. The V segment lost 3 bases and the J segment 5 bases; nucleotides outside the gene matches: 6. CDR3 amino acids: CASSDSGRAEETQYF. The CDR3 coding sequence is TGTGCCAGCAGCGATAGCGGGAGGGCGGAGGAGACCCAGTACTTC.

The chain has TRBV5-1 and TRBJ2-2, with D unclear. CDR1 and CDR2 (germline): SGHRS, YFSETQ. V shed 3 bases and J shed 8 bases, with 8 bases lying between them. The CDR3 has 12 residues. The CDR3 DNA reads TGCGCCAGCAGCTCCACTCTTGGGGAGCTGTTTTTT. Protein product: CASSSTLGELFF.

This clone was seen a handful of times. The rearrangement links TRBV7-9 to TRBJ2-7; TRBD1 might be the D (6 bases). CDR1 and CDR2 (germline): SEHNR, FQNEAQ (reference sequence). The length of the CDR3 is 15 residues. Deletions cut 2 bases from V and 0 bases from J, with 11 bases between. CDR3 sequence: CASSLQGSGSYEQYF. CDR3 sequence (DNA): TGTGCCAGCAGCTTACAGGGGTCGGGCTCCTACGAGCAGTACTTC.